Presented here are 11 T cell receptor beta chains from one specimen sequenced in a study of glioma-infiltrating T cells. Amplification of TCR alpha and beta CDR3 regions from RNA used iRepertoire nested multiplex PCR. A single record per CDR3 protein comes from TCRdb applying MiXCR to the multiplex PCR reads. The sample lists 150,000 to 200,000 distinct CDR3 sequences; 25% to 35% were seen once. Specimen: glioma tissue, nonneoplastic brain tissue, or PBMCs (not recorded which). The origin of the receptors is a human donor with low-grade glioma or glioblastoma, undergoing nonglioma brain surgery, or in good health (not recorded which).

The table lists this clonotype with many counts. This CDR3 is CASSSPQAGGTDTQYF. The CDR3 DNA is TGTGCCAGCAGTTCCCCCCAGGCGGGGGGCACAGATACGCAGTATTTT. The gene calls are TRBV27 and TRBJ2-3; 7 nucleotides match TRBD2. This CDR3 spans 16 amino acids. The V gene end was trimmed by 4 bases and the J gene end by 1 base; junction bases not matched to a gene: 8. Germline values: CDR1 MNHEY, CDR2 SMNVEV (reference sequence).

This clonotype was detected many times. This chain uses TRBV19 with TRBJ2-7; tentative D call: TRBD2 (5 bases). The CDR3 is 12 residues long. Per germline, CDR1 LNHDA and CDR2 SQIVND (reference sequence). V lost 4 bases and J lost 4, with 8 bases in between. CDR3 coding DNA: TGTGCCAGTAGTACGGGAAAGTACGAGCAGTACTTC. It codes for CASSTGKYEQYF.

In this sample, this clonotype turned up many times. V gene TRBV11-2 combines with J gene TRBJ2-1; 9 nucleotides align to TRBD2. The CDR3 length is 14 residues. The germline gives CDR1 SGHAT, CDR2 FQNNGV. The V segment lost 5 bases and the J segment 7 bases; nucleotides outside the gene matches: 6. The CDR3 sequence: CASSQGLALNEQFF. Here the CDR3 DNA reads TGTGCCAGCAGCCAGGGACTAGCTCTTAATGAGCAGTTCTTC.

The J gene is TRBJ2-5, the V gene TRBV6-1; 12 nucleotides align to TRBD2. The junction had 4 bases not matched to a gene; V was cut back by 3 bases and J by 5 bases. CDR1 MNHNS and CDR2 SASEGT come from the germline V gene. The CDR3 has 15 amino acids. The CDR3: CASSETSGSGETQYF. The CDR3 bases are TGTGCCAGCAGTGAGACTAGCGGGAGTGGGGAGACCCAGTACTTC.

There are many counts of this clonotype. The chain couples TRBV24-1 to TRBJ2-3; possible D gene TRBD1, 5 bases. The germline V gene encodes CDR1 KGHDR and CDR2 SFDVKD. The CDR3 length is 14 residues. The V end was cut by 7 bases, the J end by 2 bases, with 12 bases between. For the CDR3, the DNA is TGTGCCACCAGGGCTACAGGTTCCACAGATACGCAGTATTTT. It yields the protein CATRATGSTDTQYF.

This clonotype was seen ten or more times. The chain carries TRBV29-1 and TRBJ2-3, with D perhaps TRBD2 (6 bases). V gave up 8 bases and J gave up 4 bases, with 10 bases separating them. Germline V gene data show CDR1 as SQVTM and CDR2 as ANQGSEA. This CDR3 region has 11 residues. CDR3 sequence reads: CSLAIADTQYF. The DNA of the CDR3 is TGCAGCCTAGCGATAGCAGATACGCAGTATTTT.

Points on this clonotype: This may stem from a read error, because a much larger clone lies one nucleotide away. The J gene is TRBJ2-7, the V gene TRBV7-9, with D unresolved. CDR3 length: 14 amino acids. The germline V gene encodes CDR1 SEHNR and CDR2 FQNEAQ (reference sequence). CDR3 sequence: CASSLGSNSYDQYF. Written as DNA, the CDR3 is TGTGCCAGCAGCTTAGGGTCAAACTCCTACGATCAGTACTTC.

Comments on this clonotype: A read error may be the cause here, since a much bigger clone is one base away. The chain links TRBV18 to TRBJ1-2, with 7 bases identical to TRBD1. The CDR3 is 14 amino acids. Germline CDR1 is KGHSH and CDR2 is LQKENI. The CDR3 reads CASSPQGDNYVYTF. The CDR3 nucleotides are TGTGCCAGCTCACCCCAGGGGGATAACTATGTCTACACCTTC.

Regarding this clonotype: An end of the junction does not agree with germline; a read error may underlie this. This rearrangement joins TRBV20-1 to TRBJ1-1; D call uncertain. The germline CDR1 and CDR2 sequences are DFQATT and SNEGSKA (reference sequence). There are 13 residues in the CDR3. CDR3 in DNA: TGCAGTGCTGAACTACAGATGAACACTGAAGCTTTTTTT. Encoded protein: CSAELQMNTEAFF.

This clonotype was counted ten times or more. The chain links TRBV5-1 to TRBJ2-5, with D tentatively TRBD2 (6 bases). The germline gives CDR1 SGHRS, CDR2 YFSETQ. V was pared by 4 bases and J by 6 bases, with 10 bases between. This CDR3 has 12 residues. CDR3 region: CASSGGDQTQYF. The CDR3 nucleotides read TGCGCCAGCAGCGGAGGGGATCAGACCCAGTACTTC. The complete variable domain, with remaining parts taken from reference TRBV5-1 and TRBJ2-5, reads KAGVTQTPRYLIKTRGQQVTLSCSPISGHRSVSWYQQTPGQGLQFLFEYFSETQRNKGNFPGRFSGRQFSNSRSEMNVSTLELGDSALYLCASSGGDQTQYFGPGTRLLVL.

This clonotype has ten or more counts. V usage is TRBV27 and J usage is TRBJ2-1; D perhaps matches TRBD1 (6 bases). The germline CDR1 and CDR2 sequences are MNHEY and SMNVEV (reference sequence). This CDR3 contains 16 residues. Trimming shortened V by 6 bases and J by 0 bases, and 15 bases separated the two germline ends. The CDR3 DNA sequence: TGTGCCAGCAGCGAAAGGGGGAGTTTCTCCTACAATGAGCAGTTCTTC. It translates to CASSERGSFSYNEQFF.